Listed below are T cell receptor beta chains from one sample, sequenced in a study of CD8+CD57+ T cells in acquired aplastic anemia. Each CDR3 protein is one row after TCRdb ran MiXCR on the reads. The sample lists about 120,000 distinct CDR3 sequences, 50% to 70% seen once, with 25% to 30% in the top ten. The sample comprised sorted CD4+, CD8+, or CD8+CD57+ T cells (not recorded which) from PBMCs. Receptor source: a human donor with aplastic anemia. The CDR3 runs from the conserved cysteine through the conserved F or W. D genes are given only for firm matches. The size field is filled for only some rows; it gives once, few, many or a size class.

j_gene	v_gene	abundance	d_gene	CDR3aa	CDR3nt
TRBJ2-6	TRBV2	many	TRBD1	CASAGTGRSGANVLTF	TGTGCCAGCGCCGGGACAGGCAGATCTGGGGCCAACGTCCTGACTTTC
TRBJ2-1	TRBV7-6	-	TRBD2	CASSSLTSGGASEQFF	TGTGCCAGCAGCTCACTGACTAGCGGGGGGGCGAGTGAGCAGTTCTTC
TRBJ2-1	TRBV24-1	-	TRBD1	CATSNRETGFNEQFF	TGTGCCACCAGCAACCGCGAGACAGGGTTCAATGAGCAGTTCTTC
TRBJ2-7	TRBV20-1	-	-	CSATPLYEQYF	TGCAGTGCTACACCCCTCTACGAGCAGTACTTC
TRBJ1-4	TRBV28	-	-	CAVARAGVEKLFF	TGTGCCGTAGCCCGGGCAGGGGTTGAAAAACTGTTTTTT
TRBJ1-6	TRBV7-2	few	-	CASSASEGSPLHF	TGTGCCAGCAGCGCATCGGAGGGTTCACCCCTCCACTTT
TRBJ1-1	TRBV10-3	-	-	CAISDRGATLEAFF	TGTGCCATCAGTGACAGGGGCGCTACACTCGAAGCTTTCTTT
TRBJ2-7	TRBV25-1	-	TRBD2	CASSAVLAGAGYEQYF	TGTGCCAGCAGTGCCGTACTAGCGGGGGCGGGTTACGAGCAGTACTTC
TRBJ2-7	TRBV2	-	-	CASHPSHGYEQYF	TGTGCCAGCCACCCGTCGCACGGATACGAGCAGTACTTC
TRBJ1-6	TRBV3-1	many	-	CASSQEMGLGSPLHF	TGTGCCAGCAGCCAAGAAATGGGTCTCGGTTCACCCCTCCACTTT
TRBJ2-2	TRBV24-1	once	-	CATSGPLNTGELFF	TGTGCCACCAGTGGCCCGTTGAACACCGGGGAGCTGTTTTTT
TRBJ2-2	TRBV24-1	few	TRBD2	CASSGTSGNTGELFF	TGTGCCAGCAGTGGGACTAGCGGGAACACCGGGGAGCTGTTTTTT
TRBJ2-7	TRBV7-6	-	-	CATGVSSSSAPDRDF	TGTGCCACTGGGGTCAGCTCCTCCTCGGCACCTGACCGGGACTTC
TRBJ2-7	TRBV7-9	many	-	CASSSTGTETYEQYF	TGTGCCAGCAGCTCGACCGGGACGGAAACCTACGAGCAGTACTTC
TRBJ2-6	TRBV4-2	many	-	CASSQDRGGANVLTF	TGTGCCAGCAGCCAAGACAGGGGTGGGGCCAACGTCCTGACTTTC
TRBJ1-6	TRBV11-2	few	-	CASSLSTGLGNSPLHF	TGTGCCAGCAGCTTGAGTACAGGGCTGGGTAATTCACCCCTCCACTTT
TRBJ2-5	TRBV20-1	-	-	CSARPGTQQETQYF	TGCAGTGCTAGACCTGGGACCCAACAAGAGACCCAGTACTTC
TRBJ2-5	TRBV7-2	many	-	CASSSTGPGTRRETQYF	TGTGCCAGCAGCTCTACAGGCCCCGGGACAAGGAGGGAGACCCAGTACTTC
TRBJ1-1	TRBV29-1	-	-	CSVRGGGSDTEAFF	TGCAGCGTTCGGGGGGGGGGAAGCGACACTGAAGCTTTCTTT
TRBJ2-5	TRBV7-2	-	-	CASSGQQETQYF	TGTGCCAGCTCAGGACAGCAAGAGACCCAGTACTTC
TRBJ1-1	TRBV2	-	TRBD1	CASSWTGGQAFF	TGTGCCAGCAGCTGGACAGGGGGCCAAGCTTTCTTT
TRBJ2-1	TRBV20-1	-	-	CSADRGYQEKDEQFF	TGCAGTGCTGACCGCGGCTACCAGGAAAAAGATGAGCAGTTCTTC